This TCR beta chain came from a study of beta chain features in type 1 diabetes (dated by TCRdb to between 2018 and 2020). About the study as a whole: No differences in mean age, gender distribution, total cell number or subset yield were found between patients and healthy donors. Naive and central memory subsets were obtained from all 30 or so donors, but regulatory and stem cell-like memory subsets were isolated from only 8 patients and roughly eight healthy donors. In the study, recently diagnosed type 1 diabetes patients and matched healthy donors were compared on the TCRB repertoires of their sorted circulating CD4+ T cell subsets. A total of just under 110,000,000 sorted cells were examined across all samples, and RNA yield correlated strongly with the number of cells per subset. Paper-wide results and their limitations: Patients with type 1 diabetes made fewer insertions and deleted more nucleotides at VDJ recombination sites, implying thymic rearrangement abnormalities. PCR might favor shorter templates, but patient and control samples were amplified and corrected together, so any skew would affect both groups equally. A moderate but significant shortening of TCRB CDR3 length was observed in type 1 diabetes patients in all four CD4+ subsets. Sequencing cDNA rather than genomic DNA could over-represent highly expressing activated cells, although activation and CD3 levels did not differ between groups. Naive, central memory and regulatory TCRB repertoires appeared to be more alike among patients than among healthy donors. Only small numbers of individuals were included in the HLA sub-analyses, which left unresolved whether HLA type had any influence on TCRB rearrangement.

The High Capacity cDNA Reverse Transcription Kit was used to reverse transcribe all of the isolated RNA, meaning that expressed TCRB transcripts were what got sequenced. Naive, central memory and regulatory T cell samples underwent deep immunoSEQ sequencing, averaging around 3.6 million total reads per sample. Sorted cells were lysed in RLT buffer and RNA was extracted with DNase-treated RNeasy Micro or Mini kits, depending on cell number. To prevent cross-contamination, each cell subset was processed individually, whereas patient and healthy donor samples were processed jointly. The immunoSEQ multiplex PCR was used to amplify TCRB sequences from cDNA, yielding 87-bp fragments that span the CDR3 region. The amplicons were sequenced using the Illumina HiSeq platform. In the source study's methods: PCR bias was computationally corrected using synthetic template baselines, reads within Hamming distance 2 were collapsed, and singletons that could not be merged were discarded. Reads were aligned to IMGT to assign V, D and J genes, CDR3 length, and insertions or deletions at six rearrangement sites. Within each subset, clonotype counts were normalized to sorted cell number, and only after that were true diversity and Gini coefficients computed with the tcR R package. The overlap coefficient, calculated on TCRB nucleotide sequences, was used to measure repertoire sharing. As a proxy for the pre-selection repertoire, out-of-frame TCRB sequences from naive cells were analyzed. The table comes from immuneACCESS by way of TCRdb, which keeps in-frame sequences with V and J called. Part of the clones is missing from these tables; in studies checked, under half for an unresolved V gene and the rest for unknown reasons. D and trimming come from the DNA, and the V and J calls and clone size come from that table. For this sample the table gives 860,000 or so clones, of which around a sixth were detected only once. Of the sample, roughly 0.025% is held by the ten largest clones.

Each donor gave one peripheral blood draw, averaging approximately 0.11 L, which was collected into heparinised tubes. A BD FACSAria II was used to sort naive, central memory, regulatory and stem cell-like memory CD4+ T cells with a panel that included CD45RO, CCR7, CD25, CD127, CD95 and CD27. All sorted populations exceeded 95% purity. PBMCs were separated immediately by Lymphoprep density gradient centrifugation and were stained directly, without being cultured. To minimize batch effects, samples were stained and sorted in pairs, one healthy donor with one patient per experiment. The CDR3 sequence holds 13 residues, the cysteine and phenylalanine included. Left in the record is the CDR3 DNA by itself, 39 bases read in frame from the first base. The germline V gene provides CDR1 SGHTA and CDR2 FQGNSA. Trimming takes 2 bases off V and 6 bases off J; junction bases not matched to a gene: 4. Remarks on this clone: Its antigen is currently not known. Base-call qualities are not available, and no considerably larger clone is one nucleotide away.

In this chain, TRBV7-2 is recombined with TRBJ2-7; a stretch of 7 junction bases matches TRBD2. Input material: naive CD4+ T cells from blood. Reading the label with the study, this specimen's cell subset or site is: true naive CD4+ T cells. This clonotype originated in a woman aged 18-29 years in good health. The sequenced DNA is TGTGCCAGCAGCTTACAGACTAGCCGCGAGCAGTACTTC. Its protein is CASSLQTSREQYF.